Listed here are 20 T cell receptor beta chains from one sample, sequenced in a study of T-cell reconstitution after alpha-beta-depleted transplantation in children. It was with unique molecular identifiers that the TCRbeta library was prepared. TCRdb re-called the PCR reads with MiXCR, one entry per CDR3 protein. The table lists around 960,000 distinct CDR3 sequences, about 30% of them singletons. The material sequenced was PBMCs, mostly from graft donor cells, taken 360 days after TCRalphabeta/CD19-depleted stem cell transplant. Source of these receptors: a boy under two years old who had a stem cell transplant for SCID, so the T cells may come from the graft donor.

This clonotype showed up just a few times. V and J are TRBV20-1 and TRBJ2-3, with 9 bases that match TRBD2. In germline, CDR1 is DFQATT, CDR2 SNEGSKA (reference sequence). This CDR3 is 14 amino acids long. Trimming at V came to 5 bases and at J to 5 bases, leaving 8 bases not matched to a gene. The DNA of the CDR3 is TGCAGTGCTCCACGGGGCGGGGGGGGAGATACGCAGTATTTT. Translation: CSAPRGGGGDTQYF.

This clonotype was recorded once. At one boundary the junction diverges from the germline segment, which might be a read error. The CDR3 nucleotides read TGCAGTGCTAGAGATGGGGGGACTCCAGGGTACGAGCAGAACTTC. It is translated as CSARDGGTPGYEQNF. The chain employs TRBV20-1 and TRBJ2-7, with D possibly matching TRBD2 (6 bases). The CDR3 sequence is 15 residues long. Germline lookup yields CDR1 DFQATT and CDR2 SNEGSKA (reference sequence).

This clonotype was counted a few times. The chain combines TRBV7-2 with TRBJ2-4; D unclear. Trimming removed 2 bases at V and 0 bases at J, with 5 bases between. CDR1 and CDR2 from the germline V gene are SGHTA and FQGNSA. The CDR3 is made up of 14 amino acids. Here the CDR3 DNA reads TGTGCCAGCAGCTTAAGACAAGCCAAAAACATTCAGTACTTC. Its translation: CASSLRQAKNIQYF.

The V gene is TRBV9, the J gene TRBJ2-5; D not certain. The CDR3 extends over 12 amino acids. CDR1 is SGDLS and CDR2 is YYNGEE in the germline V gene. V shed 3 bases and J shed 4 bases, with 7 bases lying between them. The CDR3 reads CASSAITETQYF. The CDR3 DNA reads TGTGCCAGCAGCGCCATCACAGAGACCCAGTACTTC.

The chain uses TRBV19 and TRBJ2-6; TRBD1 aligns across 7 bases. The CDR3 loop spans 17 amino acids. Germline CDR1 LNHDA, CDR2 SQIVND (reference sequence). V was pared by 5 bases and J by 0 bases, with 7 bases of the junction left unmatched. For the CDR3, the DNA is TGTGCCAGTAGTCCCGACAGGGCCCACTCTGGGGCCAACGTCCTGACTTTC. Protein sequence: CASSPDRAHSGANVLTF.

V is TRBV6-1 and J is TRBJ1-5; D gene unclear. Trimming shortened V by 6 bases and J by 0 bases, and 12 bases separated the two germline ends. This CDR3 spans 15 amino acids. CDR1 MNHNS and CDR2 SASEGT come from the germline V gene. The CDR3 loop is CASRIGRVSNQPQHF. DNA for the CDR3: TGTGCCAGCAGGATAGGGAGGGTTAGCAATCAGCCCCAGCATTTT.

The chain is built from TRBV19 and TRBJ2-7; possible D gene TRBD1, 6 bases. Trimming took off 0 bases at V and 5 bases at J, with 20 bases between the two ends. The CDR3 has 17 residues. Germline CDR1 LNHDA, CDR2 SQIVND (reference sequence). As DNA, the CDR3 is TGTGCCAGTAGTATAGATTGGTCCCAGGGGAGCAACAACGAGCAGTACTTC. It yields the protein CASSIDWSQGSNNEQYF.

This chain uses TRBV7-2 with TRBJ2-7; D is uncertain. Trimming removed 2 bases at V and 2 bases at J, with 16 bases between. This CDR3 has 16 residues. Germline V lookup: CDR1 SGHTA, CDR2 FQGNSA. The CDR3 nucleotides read TGTGCCAGCAGCTTAATAGGGTGGCAGGTCCCCTACGAGCAGTACTTC. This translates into CASSLIGWQVPYEQYF.

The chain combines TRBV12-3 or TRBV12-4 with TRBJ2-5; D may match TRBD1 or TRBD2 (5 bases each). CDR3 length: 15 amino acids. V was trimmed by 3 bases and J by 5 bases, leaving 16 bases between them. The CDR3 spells CASSFGTLGWETQYF. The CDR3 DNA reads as TGTGCCAGCAGTTTCGGGACCCTAGGATGGGAGACCCAGTACTTC.

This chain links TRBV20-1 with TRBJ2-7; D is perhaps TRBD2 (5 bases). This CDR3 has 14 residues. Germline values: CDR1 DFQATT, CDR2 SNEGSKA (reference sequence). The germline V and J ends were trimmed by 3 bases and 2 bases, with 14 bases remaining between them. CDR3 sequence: CSASDTGVTYEQYF. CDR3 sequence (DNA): TGCAGTGCTAGCGATACCGGGGTTACCTACGAGCAGTACTTC.

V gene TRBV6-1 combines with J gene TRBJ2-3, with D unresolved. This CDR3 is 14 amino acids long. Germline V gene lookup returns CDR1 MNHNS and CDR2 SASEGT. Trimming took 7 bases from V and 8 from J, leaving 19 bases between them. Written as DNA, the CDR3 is TGTGCCAGCACCTCGACGCCCCCAACGGGTACGCAGTATTTT. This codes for CASTSTPPTGTQYF.

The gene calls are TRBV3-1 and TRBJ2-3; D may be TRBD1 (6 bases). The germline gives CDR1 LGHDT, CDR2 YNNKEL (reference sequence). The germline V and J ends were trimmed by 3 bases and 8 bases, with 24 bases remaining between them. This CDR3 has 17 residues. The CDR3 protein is CASSHDNRVHRGVTQYF. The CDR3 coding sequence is TGTGCCAGCAGCCATGATAACAGGGTGCATCGTGGGGTTACGCAGTATTTT.

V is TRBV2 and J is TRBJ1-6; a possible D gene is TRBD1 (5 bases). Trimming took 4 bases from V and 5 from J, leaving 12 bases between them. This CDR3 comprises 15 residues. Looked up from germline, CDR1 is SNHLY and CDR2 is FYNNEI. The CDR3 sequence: CASSGAGRNNSPLHF. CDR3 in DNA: TGTGCCAGCAGTGGGGCAGGGAGAAATAATTCACCCCTCCACTTT.

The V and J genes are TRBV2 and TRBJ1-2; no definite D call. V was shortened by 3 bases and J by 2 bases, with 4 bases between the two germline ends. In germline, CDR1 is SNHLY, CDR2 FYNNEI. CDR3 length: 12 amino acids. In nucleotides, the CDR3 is TGTGCCAGCAGTGAGCAGAACTATGGCTACACCTTC. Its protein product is CASSEQNYGYTF.

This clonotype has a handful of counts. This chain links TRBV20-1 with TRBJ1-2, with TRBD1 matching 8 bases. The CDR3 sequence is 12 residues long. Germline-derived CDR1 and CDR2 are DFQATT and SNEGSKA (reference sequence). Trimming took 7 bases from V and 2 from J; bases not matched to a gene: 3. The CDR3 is CSGRTGNYGYTF. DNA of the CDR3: TGCAGTGGAAGGACAGGGAACTATGGCTACACCTTC.

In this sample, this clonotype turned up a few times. CDR3 protein: CSVAGEYQETQYF. Here the CDR3 DNA reads TGCAGCGTTGCAGGGGAGTACCAAGAGACCCAGTACTTC. This chain connects TRBV29-1 to TRBJ2-5, with D tentatively TRBD1 (6 bases). The V gene lost 4 bases and the J gene lost 0 bases, with 9 bases spanning the gap. This CDR3 has 13 amino acids. Germline V gene data show CDR1 as SQVTM and CDR2 as ANQGSEA.

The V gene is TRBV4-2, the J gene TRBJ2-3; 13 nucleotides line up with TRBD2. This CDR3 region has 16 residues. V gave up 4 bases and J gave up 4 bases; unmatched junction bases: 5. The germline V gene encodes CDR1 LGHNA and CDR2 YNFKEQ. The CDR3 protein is CASSPGLAGISDTQYF. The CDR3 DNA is TGTGCCAGCAGCCCGGGACTAGCGGGGATCTCAGATACGCAGTATTTT.

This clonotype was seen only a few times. The CDR3 DNA reads TGCAGTGCTAGAGTGGCCGGACAGCCTCGGGGAAAACTGTTTTTT. It specifies CSARVAGQPRGKLFF. The chain combines TRBV20-1 with TRBJ1-4; D is possibly TRBD1 (6 bases). Trimming stripped 1 base from V and 10 bases from J, with 19 bases between. CDR3 length equals 15 residues. CDR1 and CDR2 (germline): DFQATT, SNEGSKA (reference sequence).

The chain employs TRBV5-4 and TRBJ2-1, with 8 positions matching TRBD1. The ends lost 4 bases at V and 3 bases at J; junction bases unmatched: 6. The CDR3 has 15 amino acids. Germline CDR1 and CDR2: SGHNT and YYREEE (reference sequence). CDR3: CASSQRTGIYNEQFF. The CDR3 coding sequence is TGTGCCAGCAGCCAGAGGACAGGGATCTACAATGAGCAGTTCTTC.

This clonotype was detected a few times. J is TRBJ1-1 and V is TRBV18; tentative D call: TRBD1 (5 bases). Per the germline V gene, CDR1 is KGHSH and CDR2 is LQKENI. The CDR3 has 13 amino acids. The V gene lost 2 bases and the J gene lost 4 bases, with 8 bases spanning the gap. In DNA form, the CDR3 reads TGTGCCAGCTCACCAAACGGGGGCACTGAAGCTTTCTTT. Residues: CASSPNGGTEAFF.